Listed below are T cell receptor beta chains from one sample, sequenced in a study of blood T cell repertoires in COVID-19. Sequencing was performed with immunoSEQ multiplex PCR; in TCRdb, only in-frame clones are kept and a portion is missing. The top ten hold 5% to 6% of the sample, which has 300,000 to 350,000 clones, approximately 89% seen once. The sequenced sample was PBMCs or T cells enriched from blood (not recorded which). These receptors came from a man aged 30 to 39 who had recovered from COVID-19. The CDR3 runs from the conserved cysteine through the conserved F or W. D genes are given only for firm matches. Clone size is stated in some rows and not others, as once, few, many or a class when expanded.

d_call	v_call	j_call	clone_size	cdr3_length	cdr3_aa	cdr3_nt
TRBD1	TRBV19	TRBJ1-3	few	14	CASTDRGSGNTIYF	TGTGCCAGTACAGACAGGGGCTCTGGAAACACCATATATTTT
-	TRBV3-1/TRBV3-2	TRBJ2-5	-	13	CASSQGGVETQYF	TGTGCCAGCAGCCAAGGGGGGGTCGAGACCCAGTACTTC
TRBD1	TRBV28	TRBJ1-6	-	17	CASSSVGQEVWNSPLHF	TGTGCCAGCAGTTCGGTTGGACAGGAAGTTTGGAATTCACCCCTCCACTTT
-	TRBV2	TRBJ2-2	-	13	CASDLKYSGELFF	TGTGCCAGCGATCTGAAGTATAGCGGGGAGCTGTTTTTT
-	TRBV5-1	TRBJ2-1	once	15	CASRFTGKGLNEQFF	TGCGCCAGCAGATTCACAGGGAAAGGACTCAATGAGCAGTTCTTC
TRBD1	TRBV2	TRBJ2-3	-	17	CASSEEGTATFTDTQYF	TGTGCCAGCAGTGAAGAGGGGACAGCGACCTTCACAGATACGCAGTATTTT
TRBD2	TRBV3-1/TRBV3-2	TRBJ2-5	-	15	CASRLGLAGIETQYF	TGTGCCAGCAGACTCGGACTAGCGGGGATCGAGACCCAGTACTTC
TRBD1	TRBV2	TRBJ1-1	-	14	CASSDRTGAGAAFF	TGTGCCAGCAGTGACCGGACAGGGGCAGGGGCAGCTTTCTTT
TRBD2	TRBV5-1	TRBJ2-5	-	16	CASSLGGLAGAETQYF	TGCGCCAGCAGCTTGGGGGGACTAGCGGGGGCAGAGACCCAGTACTTC
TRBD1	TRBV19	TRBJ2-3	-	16	CASSIGQASLTDTQYF	TGTGCCAGTAGTATTGGACAGGCCTCTCTAACAGATACGCAGTATTTT
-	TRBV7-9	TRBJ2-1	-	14	CASSLVGGRDEQFF	TGTGCCAGCAGCTTAGTCGGGGGGCGCGATGAGCAGTTCTTC